This TCR beta chain was obtained from a study of response to subunit inactivated influenza vaccine. From the RT-PCR reads, TCRdb called clonotypes with MiXCR, one entry per CDR3 protein. The sample yields more than 450,000 distinct CDR3 sequences, 10% to 15% seen once. This clonotype was detected many times. Mismatch with germline at one junction end may stem from a read error. Sequencing was performed on PBMCs from blood, taken on the day of vaccination. This receptor was obtained from a middle-aged man who received an inactivated influenza vaccine.

For the CDR3, the DNA is TGCGCCAGCAGCTTGCGGTCGGGGAATGAAAACCTGTTTTTT. Translating gives CASSLRSGNENLFF. The chain employs TRBV5-1 and TRBJ1-4; D not certain. The CDR3 contains 14 residues. Germline loops: CDR1 SGHRS, CDR2 YFSETQ.